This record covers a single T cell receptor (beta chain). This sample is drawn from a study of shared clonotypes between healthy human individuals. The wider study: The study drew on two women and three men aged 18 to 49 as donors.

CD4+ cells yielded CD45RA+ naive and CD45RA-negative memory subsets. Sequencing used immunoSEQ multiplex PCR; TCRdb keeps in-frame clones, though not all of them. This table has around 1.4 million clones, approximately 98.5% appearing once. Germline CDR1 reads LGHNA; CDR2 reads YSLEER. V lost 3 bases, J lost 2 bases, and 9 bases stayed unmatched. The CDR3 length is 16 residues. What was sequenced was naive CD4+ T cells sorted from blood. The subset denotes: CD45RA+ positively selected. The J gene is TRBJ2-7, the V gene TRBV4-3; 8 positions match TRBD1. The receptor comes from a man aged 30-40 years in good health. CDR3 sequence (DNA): TGCGCCAGCAGCCAGGCCGCACAGGGGGGAACCTACGAGCAGTACTTC. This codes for CASSQAAQGGTYEQYF.